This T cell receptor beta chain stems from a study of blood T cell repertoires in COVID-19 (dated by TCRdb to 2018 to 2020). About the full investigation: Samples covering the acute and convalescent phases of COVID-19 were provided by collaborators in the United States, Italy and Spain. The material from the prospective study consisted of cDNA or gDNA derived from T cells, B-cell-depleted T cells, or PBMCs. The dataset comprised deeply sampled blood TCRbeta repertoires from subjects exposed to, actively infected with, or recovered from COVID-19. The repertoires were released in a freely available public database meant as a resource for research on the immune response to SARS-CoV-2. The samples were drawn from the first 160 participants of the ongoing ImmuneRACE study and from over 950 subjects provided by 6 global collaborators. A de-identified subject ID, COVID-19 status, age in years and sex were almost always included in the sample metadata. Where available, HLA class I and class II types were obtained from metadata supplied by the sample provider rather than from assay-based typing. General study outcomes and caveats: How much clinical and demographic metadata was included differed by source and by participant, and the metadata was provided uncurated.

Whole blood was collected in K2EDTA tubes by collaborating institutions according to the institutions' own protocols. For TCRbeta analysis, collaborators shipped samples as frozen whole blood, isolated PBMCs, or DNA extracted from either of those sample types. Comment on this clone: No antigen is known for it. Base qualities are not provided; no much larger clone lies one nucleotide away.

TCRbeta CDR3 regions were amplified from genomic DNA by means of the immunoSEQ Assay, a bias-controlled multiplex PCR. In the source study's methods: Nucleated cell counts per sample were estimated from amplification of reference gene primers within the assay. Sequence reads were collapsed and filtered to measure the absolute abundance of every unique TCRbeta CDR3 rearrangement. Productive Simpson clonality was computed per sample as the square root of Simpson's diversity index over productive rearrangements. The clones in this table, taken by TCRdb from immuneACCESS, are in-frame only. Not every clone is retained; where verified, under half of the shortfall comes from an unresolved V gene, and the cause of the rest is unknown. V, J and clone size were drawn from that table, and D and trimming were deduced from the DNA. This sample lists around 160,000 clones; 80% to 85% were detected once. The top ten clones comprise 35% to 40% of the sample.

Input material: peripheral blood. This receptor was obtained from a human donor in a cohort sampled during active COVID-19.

The nucleotide sequence is TGTGCCAGCAGCTTAGTGGGGACAGGGGGCCAGGGCAATCAGCCCCAGCATTTT. This yields the protein CASSLVGTGGQGNQPQHF. The rearrangement joined TRBV7-2 to TRBJ1-5, with TRBD1 matching 12 junction bases. Per the germline V gene, SGHTA is the CDR1 and FQGNSA is the CDR2. The germline V end is reduced by 1 base and the J end by 2 bases; junction bases left unmatched: 6. The CDR3 numbers 18 residues from cysteine through phenylalanine. This entry keeps only the CDR3 DNA: 54 bases, framed from base 1.